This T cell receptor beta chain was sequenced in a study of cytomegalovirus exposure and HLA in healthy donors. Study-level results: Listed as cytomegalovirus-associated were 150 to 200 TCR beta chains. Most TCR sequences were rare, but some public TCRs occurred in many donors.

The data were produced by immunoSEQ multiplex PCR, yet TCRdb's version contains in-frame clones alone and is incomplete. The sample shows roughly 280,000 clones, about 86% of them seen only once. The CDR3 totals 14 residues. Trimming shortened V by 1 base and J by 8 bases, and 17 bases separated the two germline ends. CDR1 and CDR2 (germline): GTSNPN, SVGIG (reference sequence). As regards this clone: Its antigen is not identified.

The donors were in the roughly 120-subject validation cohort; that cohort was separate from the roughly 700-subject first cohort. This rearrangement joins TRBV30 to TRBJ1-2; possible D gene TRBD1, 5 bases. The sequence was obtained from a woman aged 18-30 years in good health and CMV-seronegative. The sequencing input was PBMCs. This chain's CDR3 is CAWSGPGLSIGYTF. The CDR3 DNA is TGTGCCTGGAGTGGCCCGGGACTAAGTATCGGCTACACCTTC.